This T cell receptor beta chain was sequenced during a study of tissue T cells after allogeneic stem cell transplantation. Whole-study results and caveats: Shared clones across patients were few; motif clustering revealed tissue-specific shared signatures. Limitations included a small, clinically heterogeneous cohort and limited sampling depth.

Notes on this clone: What it binds is not known. Mouse gene names and germline throughout.

TCRbeta CDR3 was sequenced at survey depth with template counts. The assay was immunoSEQ multiplex PCR, and TCRdb's table has in-frame clones only and misses some. The sample records about 50,000 clones, around 70% being singletons. The sample comprised sorted cells pooled from one or two spleens. This sequence was found in a pool of C57BL/6 mice in good health.

The CDR3 here is CASSPDWAYEQYF. The DNA read from the CDR3 is TGTGCCAGCAGCCCGGACTGGGCTTATGAACAGTAC. This chain uses TRBV19 with TRBJ2-7, with 8 bases matching TRBD2. Read sequence stops 1 residue before the CDR3 end, and the germline J gene provides the missing end. The trim removed 5 bases at V and 4 bases at J, leaving 5 bases unmatched. Germline lookup yields CDR1 FNHDT and CDR2 SITEND (reference sequence). The CDR3 extends over 13 amino acids.